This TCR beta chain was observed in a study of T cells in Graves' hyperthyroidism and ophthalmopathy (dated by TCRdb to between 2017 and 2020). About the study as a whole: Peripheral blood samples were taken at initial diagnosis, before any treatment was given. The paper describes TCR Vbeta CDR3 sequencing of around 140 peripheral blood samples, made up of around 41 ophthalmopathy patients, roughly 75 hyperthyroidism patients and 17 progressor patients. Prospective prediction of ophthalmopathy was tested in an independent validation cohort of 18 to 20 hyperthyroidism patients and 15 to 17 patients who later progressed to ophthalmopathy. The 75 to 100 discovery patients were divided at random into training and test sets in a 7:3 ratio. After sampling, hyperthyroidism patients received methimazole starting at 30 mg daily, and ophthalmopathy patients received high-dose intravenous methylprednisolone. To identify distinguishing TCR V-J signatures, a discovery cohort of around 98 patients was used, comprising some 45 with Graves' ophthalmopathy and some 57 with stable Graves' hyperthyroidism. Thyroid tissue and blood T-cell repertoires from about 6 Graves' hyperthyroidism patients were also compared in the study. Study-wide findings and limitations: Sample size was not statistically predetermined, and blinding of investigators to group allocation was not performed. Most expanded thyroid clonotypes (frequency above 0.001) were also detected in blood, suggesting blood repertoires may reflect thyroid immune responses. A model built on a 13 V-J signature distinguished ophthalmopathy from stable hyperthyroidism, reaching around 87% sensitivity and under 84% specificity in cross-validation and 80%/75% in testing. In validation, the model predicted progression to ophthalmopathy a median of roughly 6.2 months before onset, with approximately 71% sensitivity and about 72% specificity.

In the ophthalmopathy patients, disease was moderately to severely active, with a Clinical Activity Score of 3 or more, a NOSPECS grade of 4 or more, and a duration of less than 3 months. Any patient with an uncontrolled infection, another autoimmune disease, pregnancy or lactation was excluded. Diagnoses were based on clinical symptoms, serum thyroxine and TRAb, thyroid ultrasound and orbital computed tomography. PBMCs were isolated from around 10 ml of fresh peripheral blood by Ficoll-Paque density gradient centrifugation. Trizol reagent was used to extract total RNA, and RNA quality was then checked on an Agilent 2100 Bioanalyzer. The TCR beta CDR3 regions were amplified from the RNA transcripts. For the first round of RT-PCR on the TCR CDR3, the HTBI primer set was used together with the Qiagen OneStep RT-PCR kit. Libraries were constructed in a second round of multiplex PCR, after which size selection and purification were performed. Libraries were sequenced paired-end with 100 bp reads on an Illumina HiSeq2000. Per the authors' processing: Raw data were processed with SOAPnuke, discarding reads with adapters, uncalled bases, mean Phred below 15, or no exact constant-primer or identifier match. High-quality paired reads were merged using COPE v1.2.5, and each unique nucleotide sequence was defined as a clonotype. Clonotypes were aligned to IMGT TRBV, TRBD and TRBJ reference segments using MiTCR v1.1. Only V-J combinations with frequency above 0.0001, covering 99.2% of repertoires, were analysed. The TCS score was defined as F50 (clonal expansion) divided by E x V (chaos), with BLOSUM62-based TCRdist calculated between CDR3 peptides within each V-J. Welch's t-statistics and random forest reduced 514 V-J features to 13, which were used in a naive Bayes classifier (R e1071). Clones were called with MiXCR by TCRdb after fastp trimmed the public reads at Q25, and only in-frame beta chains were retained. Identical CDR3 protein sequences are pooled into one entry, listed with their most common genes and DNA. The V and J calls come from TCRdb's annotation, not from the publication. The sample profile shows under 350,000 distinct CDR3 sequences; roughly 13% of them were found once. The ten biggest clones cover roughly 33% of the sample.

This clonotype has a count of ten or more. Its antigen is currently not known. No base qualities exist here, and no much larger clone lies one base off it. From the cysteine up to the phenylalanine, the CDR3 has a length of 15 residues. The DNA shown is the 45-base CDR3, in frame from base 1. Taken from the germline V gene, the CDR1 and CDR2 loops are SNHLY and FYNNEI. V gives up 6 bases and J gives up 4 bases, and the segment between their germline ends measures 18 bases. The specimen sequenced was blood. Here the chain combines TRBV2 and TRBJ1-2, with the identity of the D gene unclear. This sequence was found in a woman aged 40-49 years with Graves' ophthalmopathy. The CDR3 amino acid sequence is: CASSEGRQVSYGYTF. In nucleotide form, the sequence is TGTGCCAGCAGCGAGGGCCGTCAAGTTAGCTATGGCTACACCTTC.